This T cell receptor beta chain was captured by sequencing in a study of cytomegalovirus exposure and HLA in healthy donors. With 60 Vbeta and 13 Jbeta primers, the PCR was carried out. The protocol was immunoSEQ multiplex PCR, while the TCRdb copy is restricted to in-frame clones and leaves out a portion. The sample has 100,000 to 150,000 clones; 60% to 80% are singletons. V was clipped by 0 bases and J by 6 bases; unmatched bases: 5. CDR1 and CDR2 (germline): KGHSH, LQKENI. The CDR3 extends over 15 amino acids. The chain links TRBV18 to TRBJ1-5; 7 bases line up with TRBD1. Source material: PBMCs. The receptor's source is a middle-aged man in good health and CMV-seropositive. The CDR3 reads CASSPPGGSSQPQHF. In DNA, the CDR3 is TGTGCCAGCTCACCACCAGGGGGCTCGAGTCAGCCCCAGCATTTT.